The 32 T cell receptor beta chains below all came from one sample that was sequenced in a study of post-analysis software for immune sequencing data. Unique molecular identifiers were built into the TCR beta cDNA libraries. TCRdb called the PCR reads again in MiXCR, with one record for every CDR3 protein. This sample yields approximately 730,000 distinct CDR3 sequences, of which more than 45% are seen a single time; roughly 4.9% belongs to the top ten. The antigens of these receptors remain unknown. Findings and caveats of the study: A handful of TRBV segments appeared more often in patients than in controls, and TRBV5-6, TRBV5-1 and TRBV20-1 were among these.

Sequencing was performed on blood. The receptors here all came from a girl aged 10-17 years with multiple sclerosis.

The chain has TRBV6-5 and TRBJ2-5, with 10 positions matching TRBD2. The DNA end lines up better with TRBJ2-7; the J call may be wrong. This CDR3 contains 16 residues. CDR1 is MNHEY, CDR2 SVGAGI, per germline. Written as DNA, the CDR3 is TGTGCCAGCAGCCGAGGGTGGGCTAGCGGGAGTAACGAGCAGTACTTC. It specifies CASSRGWASGSNEQYF.

The J gene is TRBJ2-2, the V gene TRBV7-6; weak D call: TRBD1 (6 bases). V shed 5 bases and J shed 3 bases, with 10 bases lying between them. This CDR3 comprises 14 residues. Germline CDR1 and CDR2: SGHVS and FNYEAQ. This CDR3 is CASSGQSYTGELFF. CDR3 nucleotides: TGTGCCAGCAGCGGACAGAGTTACACCGGGGAGCTGTTTTTT.

V and J are TRBV20-1 and TRBJ2-6; D is unresolved. The CDR3 consists of 15 residues. Germline CDR1 is DFQATT and CDR2 is SNEGSKA (reference sequence). Trimming took 7 bases from V and 0 from J, leaving 13 bases between them. The CDR3 reads CSVWQVSSGANVLTF. CDR3 nucleotides: TGCAGTGTGTGGCAGGTCAGCTCTGGGGCCAACGTCCTGACTTTC.

V gene TRBV20-1 combines with J gene TRBJ2-5; perhaps TRBD2 as D (6 bases). This CDR3 spans 13 amino acids. CDR1 and CDR2 from the germline V gene are DFQATT and SNEGSKA (reference sequence). The ends were cut back, 2 bases at V and 1 base at J, with 8 bases in the middle. CDR3 sequence: CSARPTSQETQYF. CDR3 nucleotides: TGCAGTGCTAGACCGACTAGCCAAGAGACCCAGTACTTC.

The chain recombines TRBV3-1 with TRBJ1-2, with 7 positions matching TRBD1. V shed 3 bases, J shed 4 bases, and the junction held 8 bases outside the gene matches. The CDR3 is 15 amino acids. CDR1 is LGHDT, CDR2 YNNKEL, per germline (reference sequence). The CDR3 loop is CASSQGTAGGYGYTF. For the CDR3, the DNA is TGTGCCAGCAGCCAGGGGACAGCCGGGGGCTATGGCTACACCTTC.

The rearrangement joins TRBV29-1 to TRBJ2-1; 7 nucleotides line up with TRBD1. The germline CDR1 and CDR2 sequences are SQVTM and ANQGSEA. This CDR3 has 13 residues. After removal of 5 bases from V and 4 bases from J, the junction contained 5 bases not matched to a gene. The CDR3: CSVFGTVYNEQFF. The DNA for the CDR3 is TGCAGCGTTTTTGGGACAGTGTACAATGAGCAGTTCTTC.

The chain combines TRBV7-2 with TRBJ1-1; maybe TRBD1 (5 bases). From germline, CDR1 is SGHTA and CDR2 FQGNSA. Trimming left V 1 base short and J 7 bases short, with 13 bases between. The CDR3 runs 14 residues. This chain's CDR3 is CASSLDRKGYEAFF. CDR3 coding DNA: TGTGCCAGCAGCTTAGACAGGAAGGGCTATGAAGCTTTCTTT. Combining the CDR3 with reference TRBV7-2 and TRBJ1-1 gives the whole variable domain GAGVSQSPSNKVTEKGKDVELRCDPISGHTALYWYRQSLGQGLEFLIYFQGNSAPDKSGLPSDRFSAERTGGSVSTLTIQRTQQEDSAVYLCASSLDRKGYEAFFGQGTRLTVV.

V gene TRBV5-1 combines with J gene TRBJ2-6; no reliable D call. Trimming left V 6 bases short and J 0 bases short, with 7 bases between. The CDR3 spans 14 residues. The germline gives CDR1 SGHRS, CDR2 YFSETQ. Written as DNA, the CDR3 is TGCGCCAGCACAACCCACTCTGGGGCCAACGTCCTGACTTTC. This gives the protein CASTTHSGANVLTF.

This chain joins TRBV6-6 and TRBJ1-5; no definite D call. The CDR3 loop spans 15 amino acids. V lost 4 bases and J lost 0, with 10 bases in between. Per germline, CDR1 MNHNY and CDR2 SVGAGI (reference sequence). The CDR3: CASSSAVSSNQPQHF. CDR3 bases: TGTGCCAGCAGTTCGGCAGTCTCTAGCAATCAGCCCCAGCATTTT.

The V call is TRBV13, the J call TRBJ2-3; 14 nucleotides line up with TRBD2. The ends lost 0 bases at V and 0 bases at J; junction bases unmatched: 5. The CDR3 spans 19 residues. CDR1 and CDR2 from the germline V gene are PRHDT and FYEKMQ (reference sequence). For the CDR3, the DNA is TGTGCCAGCAGCTTAGGCCCCGGGACTAGCGGGAGAAGCACAGATACGCAGTATTTT. Its protein product is CASSLGPGTSGRSTDTQYF.

This clonotype was seen many times. CDR3 amino acids: CASSPSGDEQFF. CDR3 nucleotides: TGCGCCAGCAGCCCATCGGGCGATGAGCAGTTCTTC. The chain combines TRBV5-1 with TRBJ2-1, with D uncertain. The germline V gene has CDR1 SGHRS and CDR2 YFSETQ. The length of the CDR3 is 12 residues. With 4 bases removed from V and 8 bases from J, the gap between germline ends came to 10 bases.

This clonotype was picked up one time. The genes are TRBV27 and TRBJ2-1; D might be TRBD1 or TRBD2, each matching 5 bases. From germline, CDR1 is MNHEY and CDR2 SMNVEV (reference sequence). This CDR3 is 16 amino acids long. The germline V and J ends were trimmed by 5 bases and 5 bases, with 19 bases remaining between them. The CDR3 spells CASSRGPGTANNEQFF. For the CDR3, the DNA is TGTGCCAGCAGTCGAGGCCCCGGGACGGCCAACAATGAGCAGTTCTTC.

This clonotype was detected only a few times. J is TRBJ1-2 and V is TRBV5-1; 11 positions match TRBD1. The CDR3 has 15 residues. In germline, CDR1 is SGHRS, CDR2 YFSETQ. The trim removed 3 bases at V and 4 bases at J, leaving 5 bases unmatched. CDR3 residues: CASSSLGTGGYGYTF. CDR3 coding DNA: TGCGCCAGCAGCTCCCTCGGGACAGGGGGCTATGGCTACACCTTC.

The genes are TRBV11-3 and TRBJ2-3; 7 nucleotides line up with TRBD1. The CDR3 runs 13 residues. The germline V gene has CDR1 SGHNT and CDR2 YENEEA. After removal of 4 bases from V and 4 bases from J, the junction contained 2 bases not matched to a gene. CDR3: CASSSGTADTQYF. CDR3 DNA sequence: TGTGCCAGCAGCTCCGGGACAGCAGATACGCAGTATTTT.

This chain uses TRBV12-5 with TRBJ2-1, with D maybe TRBD2 (6 bases). CDR1 LGHNT and CDR2 FRNRAP come from the germline V gene. V lost 1 base, J lost 0 bases, and 16 bases lay in between. The CDR3 runs to 18 residues. In DNA, the CDR3 is TGTGCTAGTGGTTTGGCCTCCTCGGGAGCGGTCTCCTACAATGAGCAGTTCTTC. Translated, it gives CASGLASSGAVSYNEQFF.

V is TRBV15 and J is TRBJ1-5; D call uncertain. Germline CDR1 and CDR2: LNHNV and YYDKDF (reference sequence). Between the trimmed V and J ends, which lost 0 bases and 4 bases, there was a span of 4 bases. The CDR3 length is 13 residues. This CDR3 is CATSRDLNQPQHF. CDR3 sequence (DNA): TGTGCCACCAGCAGAGATTTAAATCAGCCCCAGCATTTT.

The chain employs TRBV24-1 and TRBJ1-4; D unclear. Germline V gives CDR1 KGHDR, CDR2 SFDVKD. The V and J ends lost 5 bases and 3 bases respectively, with 3 bases between them. This CDR3 is built from 12 residues. Here the CDR3 reads CATSGANEKLFF. In nucleotides, the CDR3 is TGTGCCACCAGTGGAGCTAATGAAAAACTGTTTTTT.

The CDR3: CSAPDRQGRSETQYF. CDR3 coding DNA: TGCAGTGCCCCAGACCGACAAGGCCGTTCAGAGACCCAGTACTTC. The rearrangement uses TRBV20-1 and TRBJ2-5; D gene uncertain. The V end was cut by 6 bases, the J end by 4 bases, with 21 bases between. From germline, CDR1 is DFQATT and CDR2 SNEGSKA (reference sequence). CDR3 length: 15 amino acids.

This clonotype showed up just once. This rearrangement joins TRBV28 to TRBJ2-2; 15 bases align to TRBD2. Trimming removed 5 bases from V and 0 bases from J; junction bases left unmatched: 7. CDR1 and CDR2 (germline): MDHEN, SYDVKM. The CDR3 runs to 19 residues. The CDR3 DNA sequence: TGTGCCAGCAGTACGGGACTAGCGGGAGGACACACGAACACCGGGGAGCTGTTTTTT. Its translation is CASSTGLAGGHTNTGELFF.

The rearrangement links TRBV15 to TRBJ2-1; D remains unclear. Germline CDR1 LNHNV, CDR2 YYDKDF (reference sequence). The CDR3 extends over 14 amino acids. Trimming stripped 1 base from V and 4 bases from J, with 8 bases between. The CDR3 nucleotides are TGTGCCACCAGCAGAGTGGGCAGTTACAATGAGCAGTTCTTC. Its protein is CATSRVGSYNEQFF.

This clonotype was found a few times. CDR3 amino acids: CSARGTKNYEQYF. DNA of the CDR3: TGCAGTGCTAGGGGAACGAAGAACTACGAGCAGTACTTC. The chain employs TRBV20-1 and TRBJ2-7; D unresolved. The germline V and J ends were trimmed by 3 bases and 3 bases, with 12 bases remaining between them. CDR1 and CDR2 (germline): DFQATT, SNEGSKA (reference sequence). The CDR3 sequence is 13 residues long.

This clonotype was detected only a few times. The rearrangement uses TRBV29-1 and TRBJ1-2, with 7 bases that match TRBD1. The CDR3 totals 12 residues. V shed 6 bases, J shed 6 bases, and the junction held 7 bases outside the gene matches. Germline-derived CDR1 and CDR2 are SQVTM and ANQGSEA. The CDR3 DNA is TGCAGCGTCGCGGGACAGCCCGATGGCTACACCTTC. Encoded protein: CSVAGQPDGYTF.

The chain links TRBV6-2 or TRBV6-3 to TRBJ1-1, with D hard to call. CDR3 length: 12 residues. In germline, CDR1 is MNHEY, CDR2 SVGEGT. The ends were cut back, 7 bases at V and 4 bases at J, with 10 bases in the middle. CDR3 nucleotides: TGTGCCAGCACCCCGGGGAGCACTGAAGCTTTCTTT. Residues: CASTPGSTEAFF.

In its sample, this clonotype was seen a few times. The chain combines TRBV4-3 with TRBJ2-1, with TRBD2 matching over 10 bases. The CDR3 consists of 17 residues. CDR1 and CDR2 from the germline V gene are LGHNA and YSLEER. The V and J ends lost 0 bases and 8 bases, in that order; junction bases with no gene match: 10. CDR3 sequence: CASSQDGLADVFDEQFF. DNA of the CDR3: TGCGCCAGCAGCCAAGATGGACTAGCGGACGTTTTCGATGAGCAGTTCTTC.

The chain joins TRBV15 to TRBJ1-2; 7 positions agree with TRBD1. With 3 bases clipped from V and 8 bases from J, the junction kept 6 bases outside the gene matches. CDR1 LNHNV and CDR2 YYDKDF come from the germline V gene (reference sequence). This CDR3 comprises 13 residues. The CDR3 nucleotides are TGTGCCACCAGCAGGGAAACAGGGGTCGGCTACACCTTC. It is translated as CATSRETGVGYTF.

This clonotype has only a few counts. The chain couples TRBV20-1 to TRBJ2-1, with D hard to call. The CDR3 covers 12 residues. Trimming stripped 0 bases from V and 3 bases from J, with 3 bases between. Germline V gives CDR1 DFQATT, CDR2 SNEGSKA (reference sequence). The CDR3 sequence: CSARDGYNEQFF. CDR3 bases: TGCAGTGCTAGAGATGGCTACAATGAGCAGTTCTTC.

The rearrangement uses TRBV12-3 or TRBV12-4 and TRBJ1-2, with D possibly matching TRBD1 (5 bases). Deletions cut 9 bases from V and 2 bases from J, with 13 bases between. The CDR3 runs to 13 residues. CDR3 DNA: TGTGCCAGTACCCCTTCAGGGAACTATGGCTACACCTTC. Amino acid sequence: CASTPSGNYGYTF.

This sequence joins TRBV29-1 and TRBJ2-5; D is perhaps TRBD2 (6 bases). The germline V gene encodes CDR1 SQVTM and CDR2 ANQGSEA. The germline V and J ends were trimmed by 0 bases and 7 bases, with 21 bases remaining between them. This CDR3 has 16 amino acids. The CDR3 region is CSVEEERTTGGGTQYF. For the CDR3, the DNA is TGCAGCGTTGAAGAAGAGAGGACTACCGGTGGGGGGACCCAGTACTTC.

The chain combines TRBV10-3 with TRBJ2-5; 8 nucleotides align to TRBD2. The J call is doubtful: the DNA matches TRBJ2-7 better. CDR1 ENHRY and CDR2 SYGVKD come from the germline V gene. There are 15 residues in the CDR3. In DNA, the CDR3 is TGTGCCATCAGTGAGCCTAGCGGGTTCTCCTACGAGCAGTACTTC. Protein: CAISEPSGFSYEQYF.

V usage is TRBV15 and J usage is TRBJ2-1, with 9 bases aligning to TRBD1. This CDR3 has 16 residues. J was trimmed by 4 bases and V by 3 bases; bases with no gene match: 7. CDR1 and CDR2 (germline): LNHNV, YYDKDF (reference sequence). The CDR3: CATSSDRGEAYNEQFF. CDR3 in DNA: TGTGCCACCAGCAGCGACAGGGGGGAAGCTTACAATGAGCAGTTCTTC.

Of note for this clonotype: The CDR3 carries no conserved terminal phenylalanine or tryptophan, so it likely arises from a read error. The genes are TRBV18 and TRBJ1-5, with a possible D match to TRBD1 (6 bases). The V gene's germline CDR1 is KGHSH and CDR2 LQKENI. The CDR3 totals 17 residues. V lost 6 bases and J lost 5, with 23 bases in between. CDR3 coding DNA: TGTGCCAGCTCGGGACGATTACAACAGGGAGGCGATCAGCCCCAGCATTTG. Translated, it gives CASSGRLQQGGDQPQHL.

This clonotype came up a few times. The chain links TRBV6-5 to TRBJ2-7; possible D gene TRBD2, 7 bases. The CDR3 extends over 15 amino acids. Germline lookup yields CDR1 MNHEY and CDR2 SVGAGI. The ends were cut back, 0 bases at V and 1 base at J, with 10 bases in the middle. CDR3 residues: CASSYSRGGSYEQYF. For the CDR3, the DNA is TGTGCCAGCAGTTACTCCAGGGGAGGGTCCTACGAGCAGTACTTC.